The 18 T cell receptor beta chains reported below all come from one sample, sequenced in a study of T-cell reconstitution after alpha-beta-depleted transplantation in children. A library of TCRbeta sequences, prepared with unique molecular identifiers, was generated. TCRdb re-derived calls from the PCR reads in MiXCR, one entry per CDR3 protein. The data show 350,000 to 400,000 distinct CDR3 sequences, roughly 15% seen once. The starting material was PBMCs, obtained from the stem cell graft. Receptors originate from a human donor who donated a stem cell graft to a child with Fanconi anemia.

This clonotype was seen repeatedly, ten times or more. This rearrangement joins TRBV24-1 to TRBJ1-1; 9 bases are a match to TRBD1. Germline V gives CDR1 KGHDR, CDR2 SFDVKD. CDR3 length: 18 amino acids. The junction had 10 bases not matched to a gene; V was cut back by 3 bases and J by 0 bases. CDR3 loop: CATSDGGDRGELNTEAFF. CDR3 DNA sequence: TGTGCCACCAGTGATGGGGGCGACAGGGGGGAATTGAACACTGAAGCTTTCTTT.

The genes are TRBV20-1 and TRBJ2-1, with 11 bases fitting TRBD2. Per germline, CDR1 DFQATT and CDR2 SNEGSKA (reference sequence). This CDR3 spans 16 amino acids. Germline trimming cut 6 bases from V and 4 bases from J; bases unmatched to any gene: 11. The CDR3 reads CSALGLAGGLYNEQFF. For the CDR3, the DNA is TGCAGTGCCCTGGGGCTAGCGGGGGGACTATACAATGAGCAGTTCTTC.

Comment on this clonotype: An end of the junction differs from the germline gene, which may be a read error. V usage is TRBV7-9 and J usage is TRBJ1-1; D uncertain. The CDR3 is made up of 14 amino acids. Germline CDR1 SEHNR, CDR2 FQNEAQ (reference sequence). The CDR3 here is CATSLTVMNTEAFF. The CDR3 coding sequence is TGTGCCACCAGCTTAACAGTCATGAACACTGAAGCTTTCTTT. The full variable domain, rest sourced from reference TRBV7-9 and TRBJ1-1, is DTGVSQNPRHKITKRGQNVTFRCDPISEHNRLYWYRQTLGQGPEFLTYFQNEAQLEKSRLLSDRFSAERPKGSFSTLEIQRTEQGDSAMYLCATSLTVMNTEAFFGQGTRLTVV.

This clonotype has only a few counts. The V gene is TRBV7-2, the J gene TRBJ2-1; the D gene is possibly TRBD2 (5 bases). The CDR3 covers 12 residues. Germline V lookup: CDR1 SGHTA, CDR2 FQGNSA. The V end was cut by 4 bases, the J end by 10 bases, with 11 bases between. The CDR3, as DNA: TGTGCCAGCAGCTGGGCGGGTAGGGAGCAGTTCTTC. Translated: CASSWAGREQFF.

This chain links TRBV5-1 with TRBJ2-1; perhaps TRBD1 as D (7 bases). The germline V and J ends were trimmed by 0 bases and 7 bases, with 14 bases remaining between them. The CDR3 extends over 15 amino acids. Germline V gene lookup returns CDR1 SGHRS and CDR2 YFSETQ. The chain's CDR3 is CASSLGRGERNEQFF. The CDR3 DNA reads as TGCGCCAGCAGCTTGGGCAGGGGGGAGAGGAATGAGCAGTTCTTC.

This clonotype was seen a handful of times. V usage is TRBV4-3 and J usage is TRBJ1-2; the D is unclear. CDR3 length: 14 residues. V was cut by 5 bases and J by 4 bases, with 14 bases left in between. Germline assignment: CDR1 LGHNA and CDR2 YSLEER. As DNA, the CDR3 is TGCGCCAGCAGCAGACAAAGGGCTGGCTATGGCTACACCTTC. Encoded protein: CASSRQRAGYGYTF.

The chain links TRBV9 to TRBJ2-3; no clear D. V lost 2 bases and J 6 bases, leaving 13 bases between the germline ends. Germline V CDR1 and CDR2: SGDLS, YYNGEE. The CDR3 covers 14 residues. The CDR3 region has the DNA TGTGCCAGCAGCGTCGAGGCAGGATGGGATACGCAGTATTTT. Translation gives CASSVEAGWDTQYF.

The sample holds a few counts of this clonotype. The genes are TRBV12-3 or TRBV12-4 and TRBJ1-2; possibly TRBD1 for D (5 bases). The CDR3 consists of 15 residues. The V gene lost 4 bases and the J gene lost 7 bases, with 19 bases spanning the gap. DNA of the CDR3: TGTGCCAGCAGTTCCTCGAATATAGGGGCAGGTGGCTACACCTTC. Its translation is CASSSSNIGAGGYTF.

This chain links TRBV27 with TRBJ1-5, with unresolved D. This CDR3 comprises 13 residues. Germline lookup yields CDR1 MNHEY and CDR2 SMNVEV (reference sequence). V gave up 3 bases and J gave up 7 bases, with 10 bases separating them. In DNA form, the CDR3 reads TGTGCCAGCAGTTTCTCCGACGGGCAGCCCCAGCATTTT. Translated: CASSFSDGQPQHF.

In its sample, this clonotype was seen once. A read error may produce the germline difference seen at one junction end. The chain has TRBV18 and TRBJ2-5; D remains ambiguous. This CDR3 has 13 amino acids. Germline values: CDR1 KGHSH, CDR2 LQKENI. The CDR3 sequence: CANSPVRFETQYF. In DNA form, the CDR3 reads TGTGCCAACTCACCAGTGAGGTTTGAGACCCAGTACTTC.

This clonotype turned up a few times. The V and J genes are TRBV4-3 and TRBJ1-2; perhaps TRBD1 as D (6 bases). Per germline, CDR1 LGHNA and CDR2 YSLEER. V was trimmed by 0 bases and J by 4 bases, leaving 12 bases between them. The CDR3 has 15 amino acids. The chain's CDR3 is CASSQDPRTAYGYTF. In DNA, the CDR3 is TGCGCCAGCAGCCAAGATCCTAGGACAGCCTATGGCTACACCTTC.

The CDR3 is CASSLLSRGLGMWEQFF. CDR3 in DNA: TGTGCCAGCAGCCTCCTCTCAAGAGGACTAGGAATGTGGGAGCAGTTCTTC. V usage is TRBV3-1 and J usage is TRBJ2-1; 7 bases line up with TRBD2. The V gene end was trimmed by 4 bases and the J gene end by 10 bases; junction bases not matched to a gene: 19. Germline V gene sequence: CDR1 LGHDT, CDR2 YNNKEL (reference sequence). The CDR3 loop spans 17 amino acids.

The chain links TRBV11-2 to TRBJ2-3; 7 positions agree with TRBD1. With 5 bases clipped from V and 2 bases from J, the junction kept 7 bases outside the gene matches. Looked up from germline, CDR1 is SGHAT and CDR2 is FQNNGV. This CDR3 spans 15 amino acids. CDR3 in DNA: TGTGCCAGCAGCGGAACAGGGGTCCCCACAGATACGCAGTATTTT. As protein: CASSGTGVPTDTQYF.

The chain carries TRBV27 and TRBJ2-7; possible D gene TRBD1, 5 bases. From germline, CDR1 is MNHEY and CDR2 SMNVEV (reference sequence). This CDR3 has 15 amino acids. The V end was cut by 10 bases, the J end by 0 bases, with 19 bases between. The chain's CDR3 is CATKIGLGASYEQYF. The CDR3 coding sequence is TGTGCCACCAAAATAGGGCTTGGGGCCTCCTACGAGCAGTACTTC.

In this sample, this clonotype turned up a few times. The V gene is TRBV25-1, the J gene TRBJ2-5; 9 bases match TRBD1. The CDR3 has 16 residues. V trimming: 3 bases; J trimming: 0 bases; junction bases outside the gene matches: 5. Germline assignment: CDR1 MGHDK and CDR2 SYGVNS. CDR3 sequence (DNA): TGTGCCAGCAGTGATAGGACAGGGGTGGACCAAGAGACCCAGTACTTC. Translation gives CASSDRTGVDQETQYF.

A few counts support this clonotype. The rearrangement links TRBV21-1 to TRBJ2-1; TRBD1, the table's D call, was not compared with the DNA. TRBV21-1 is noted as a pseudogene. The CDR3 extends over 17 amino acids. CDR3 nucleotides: TGTGCCAGCAGCTCCTCCGGGACAGCGACCTCCTACAATGAGCAGTTCTTC. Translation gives CASSSSGTATSYNEQFF.

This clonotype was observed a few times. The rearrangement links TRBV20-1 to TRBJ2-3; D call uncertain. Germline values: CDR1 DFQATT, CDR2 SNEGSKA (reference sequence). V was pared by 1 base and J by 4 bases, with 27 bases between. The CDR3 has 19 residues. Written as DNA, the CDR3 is TGCAGTGCTAGAGTCATGCTAGGCAGTACAAGTATCGCCGCAGATACGCAGTATTTT. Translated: CSARVMLGSTSIAADTQYF.

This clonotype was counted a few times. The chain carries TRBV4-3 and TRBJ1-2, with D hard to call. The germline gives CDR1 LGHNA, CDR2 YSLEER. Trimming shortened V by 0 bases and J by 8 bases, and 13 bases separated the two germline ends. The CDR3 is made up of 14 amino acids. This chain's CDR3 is CASSQDSGVGGYTF. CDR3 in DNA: TGCGCCAGCAGCCAAGATTCCGGCGTCGGAGGCTACACCTTC.